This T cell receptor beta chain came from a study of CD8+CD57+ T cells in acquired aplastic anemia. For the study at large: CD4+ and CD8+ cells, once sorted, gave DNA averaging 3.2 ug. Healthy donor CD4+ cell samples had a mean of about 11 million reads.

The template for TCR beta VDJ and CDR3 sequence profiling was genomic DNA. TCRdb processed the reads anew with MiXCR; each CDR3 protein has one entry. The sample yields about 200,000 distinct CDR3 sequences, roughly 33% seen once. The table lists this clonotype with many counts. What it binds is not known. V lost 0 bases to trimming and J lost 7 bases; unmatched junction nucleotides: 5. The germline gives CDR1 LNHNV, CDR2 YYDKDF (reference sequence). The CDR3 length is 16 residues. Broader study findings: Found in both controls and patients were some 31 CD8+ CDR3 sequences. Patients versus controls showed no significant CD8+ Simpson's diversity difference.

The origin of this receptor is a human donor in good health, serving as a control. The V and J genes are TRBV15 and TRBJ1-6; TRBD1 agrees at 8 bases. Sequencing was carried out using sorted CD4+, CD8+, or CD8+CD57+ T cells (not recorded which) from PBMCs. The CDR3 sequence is CATSRELGTGNSPLHF. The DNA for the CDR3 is TGTGCCACCAGCAGAGAACTCGGGACAGGAAATTCACCCCTCCACTTT. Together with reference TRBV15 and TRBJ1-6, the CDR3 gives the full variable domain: DAMVIQNPRYQVTQFGKPVTLSCSQTLNHNVMYWYQQKSSQAPKLLFHYYDKDFNNEADTPDNFQSRRPNTSFCFLDIRSPGLGDTAMYLCATSRELGTGNSPLHFGNGTRLTVT.